Sequencing of this TCR beta chain was carried out in a study of T-cell memory formation after mild COVID-19. Study information: Among the donors, TCR clusters were largely specific to each donor. Notes on the study in general: Shrinking CD4+ clones resided mostly in CM and EM, and CD8+ ones in EMRA. SARS-CoV-2 specificity was not confirmed for second-wave clones peaking on day 37.

About this clonotype itself: Antigen: not known.

Germline V gene sequence: CDR1 DFQATT, CDR2 SNEGSKA (reference sequence). The length of the CDR3 is 16 residues. V was shortened by 8 bases and J by 2 bases, with 25 bases between the two germline ends. 5'RACE, which relied on constant-segment primers, yielded TCR alpha and TCR beta cDNA libraries carrying sample barcodes and UMIs. From the 5' RACE reads, TCRdb called clonotypes with MiXCR, one entry per CDR3 protein. The sample lists around 420,000 distinct CDR3 sequences; 24% were seen once. The clonotype comes from an adult woman who had mild COVID-19 (a few samples of this study predate the infection). Cell type and time point are not known. V and J are TRBV20-1 and TRBJ2-7; a weak D match, TRBD1 (6 bases). The sequenced material came from PBMCs or a T cell subset sorted from them (not recorded which). The chain's CDR3 is CSPHSLHRETAYEQYF. The CDR3 coding sequence is TGCAGTCCCCATTCTCTCCACAGGGAAACCGCCTACGAGCAGTACTTC.